This record covers a single T cell receptor beta chain. Only CD45RO-negative cells positively selected for CCR7 counted as naive CD8 cells, so terminally differentiated effector memory CD45RA+ cells were excluded. These data come from a study of shared clonotypes between healthy human individuals. Only in-frame clones appear in the TCRdb table, and some are missing; sequencing was by immunoSEQ multiplex PCR. The sample shows around 1,900,000 clones, 85% to 95% of them seen only once. Trimming removed 5 bases from V and 1 base from J, with 17 bases in between. This CDR3 contains 16 residues. Germline CDR1 SGHTA, CDR2 FQGTGA.

The J gene is TRBJ2-5, the V gene TRBV7-3; D might be TRBD1 (6 bases). Source material: naive CD8+ T cells from PBMCs. The sequence came from a man aged 18-30 years in good health. Some clones in this sample may be carry-over from other donors' samples. CDR3 DNA sequence: TGTGCCAGCAGCCAATACCGGGACACCGCCCAAGAGACCCAGTACTTC. It is translated as CASSQYRDTAQETQYF.